The rows below give T cell receptor beta chains drawn from one sample of a study of T cell responses to AZD1222 COVID-19 vaccine. Assay: immunoSEQ multiplex PCR; the TCRdb copy retains only in-frame clones and omits some. The table includes 110,000 to 150,000 clones, more than 85% detected once. This sample comprised peripheral blood, obtained on day 0 of AZD1222 vaccination. These receptors all come from an adult in good health. Both conserved end residues are trimmed from each CDR3.

j_call: TRBJ2-1
v_call: TRBV6-5
cdr3_length: 13
cdr3_aa: ASSLRLADYNEQF

j_call: TRBJ1-2
v_call: TRBV5-1
cdr3_length: 13
cdr3_aa: ASSLEGQGDYGYT

j_call: TRBJ2-5
v_call: TRBV14
cdr3_length: 15
cdr3_aa: ASSQDPGQGMQETQY

j_call: TRBJ2-5
v_call: TRBV11-2
cdr3_length: 13
cdr3_aa: ASSLDNGLQETQY

j_call: TRBJ2-4
v_call: TRBV11-2
cdr3_length: 12
cdr3_aa: ASSPGTGRNIQY

j_call: TRBJ1-1
v_call: TRBV6-5
cdr3_length: 13
cdr3_aa: ASRGQTGSATEAF

j_call: TRBJ2-3
v_call: TRBV5-1
cdr3_length: 12
cdr3_aa: ASSLGSSTDTQY

j_call: TRBJ2-7
v_call: TRBV24-1
cdr3_length: 12
cdr3_aa: ATSDWSDLYEQY

j_call: TRBJ2-5
v_call: TRBV28
cdr3_length: 14
cdr3_aa: ASSPFGAGIQETQY

j_call: TRBJ2-7
v_call: TRBV6-1
cdr3_length: 14
cdr3_aa: ASSEIMGTTSKEQY

j_call: TRBJ1-2
v_call: TRBV15
cdr3_length: 14
cdr3_aa: ATSRGGGDRGYGYT

j_call: TRBJ1-5
v_call: TRBV6-5
cdr3_length: 11
cdr3_aa: ASRQGSNQPQH

j_call: TRBJ2-3
v_call: TRBV24-1
cdr3_length: 14
cdr3_aa: ATSDPTGVSTDTQY

j_call: TRBJ2-1
v_call: TRBV3-1/TRBV3-2
cdr3_length: 13
cdr3_aa: ASSQDVGKHNEQF

j_call: TRBJ2-2
v_call: TRBV2
cdr3_length: 11
cdr3_aa: ASSEFVDGELF

j_call: TRBJ2-5
v_call: TRBV12-3/TRBV12-4
cdr3_length: 9
cdr3_aa: ASSLLGTQY

j_call: TRBJ1-5
v_call: TRBV4-1
cdr3_length: 13
cdr3_aa: ASSLGTGENQPQH

j_call: TRBJ2-1
v_call: TRBV21-1
cdr3_length: 14
cdr3_aa: ASSPRLAGGYNEQF

j_call: TRBJ2-2
v_call: TRBV5-1
cdr3_length: 16
cdr3_aa: ASSRPGTGGANTGELF

j_call: TRBJ1-2
v_call: TRBV25-1
cdr3_length: 12
cdr3_aa: ASSESYRVYGYT

j_call: TRBJ2-1
v_call: TRBV15
cdr3_length: 12
cdr3_aa: ATSSLAAYNEQF

j_call: TRBJ2-3
v_call: TRBV7-2
cdr3_length: 11
cdr3_aa: ASSFLLRDTQY

j_call: TRBJ2-5
v_call: TRBV7-3
cdr3_length: 16
cdr3_aa: ASSPGLAGVVDQETQY

j_call: TRBJ2-7
v_call: TRBV7-2
cdr3_length: 11
cdr3_aa: ASSLVGRGEQY

j_call: TRBJ1-5
v_call: TRBV12-3/TRBV12-4
cdr3_length: 11
cdr3_aa: ASQRQGGQPQH

j_call: TRBJ1-2
v_call: TRBV7-9
cdr3_length: 11
cdr3_aa: ASSTWTGEGYT

j_call: TRBJ1-1
v_call: TRBV28
cdr3_length: 13
cdr3_aa: ASSPPGQGAAEAF

j_call: TRBJ1-2
v_call: TRBV2
cdr3_length: 10
cdr3_aa: ASKGTEIGYT

j_call: TRBJ2-4
v_call: TRBV3-1/TRBV3-2
cdr3_length: 13
cdr3_aa: ASSQDSSLGDIQY

j_call: TRBJ2-1
v_call: TRBV19
cdr3_length: 14
cdr3_aa: ASRDRGRWSRNEQF

j_call: TRBJ2-2
v_call: TRBV10-2
cdr3_length: 12
cdr3_aa: ASNGQGDTGELF

j_call: TRBJ2-7
v_call: TRBV18
cdr3_length: 11
cdr3_aa: ASSSRGSYEQY

j_call: TRBJ2-1
v_call: TRBV11-2
cdr3_length: 15
cdr3_aa: ASSLSGTSGHTGEQF

j_call: TRBJ1-2
v_call: TRBV19
cdr3_length: 12
cdr3_aa: ASSPLAGGYGYT

j_call: TRBJ1-1
v_call: TRBV7-9
cdr3_length: 13
cdr3_aa: ASSLSWSAGLEAF

j_call: TRBJ1-3
v_call: TRBV7-8
cdr3_length: 13
cdr3_aa: ASSHWDNSGNTIY

j_call: TRBJ2-2
v_call: TRBV5-4
cdr3_length: 13
cdr3_aa: ASSPRTGYTGELF

j_call: TRBJ1-3
v_call: TRBV5-4
cdr3_length: 11
cdr3_aa: ASSLDSGNTIY

j_call: TRBJ1-2
v_call: TRBV11-2
cdr3_length: 7
cdr3_aa: ASGRGYT

j_call: TRBJ1-1
v_call: TRBV5-1
cdr3_length: 15
cdr3_aa: ASSQGGQGGRRTEAF

j_call: TRBJ1-2
v_call: TRBV19
cdr3_length: 11
cdr3_aa: ASSPGRLYGYT

j_call: TRBJ2-7
v_call: TRBV6-5
cdr3_length: 12
cdr3_aa: ASSRTGLTYEQY

j_call: TRBJ1-2
v_call: TRBV25-1
cdr3_length: 13
cdr3_aa: ASSEGRGLTYGYT

j_call: TRBJ1-1
v_call: TRBV30
cdr3_length: 9
cdr3_aa: AWSVLGGAF

j_call: TRBJ1-5
v_call: TRBV12-3/TRBV12-4
cdr3_length: 10
cdr3_aa: ASSLEGQPQH

j_call: TRBJ1-2
v_call: TRBV11-2
cdr3_length: 14
cdr3_aa: ASSLISGVANYGYT

j_call: TRBJ2-5
v_call: TRBV11-2
cdr3_length: 14
cdr3_aa: ASSLHRTGQSETQY

j_call: TRBJ1-2
v_call: TRBV30
cdr3_length: 11
cdr3_aa: AWSPPEGYGYT

j_call: TRBJ2-3
v_call: TRBV10-1
cdr3_length: 15
cdr3_aa: ASSDRASGTHTDTQY

j_call: TRBJ1-3
v_call: TRBV5-5
cdr3_length: 12
cdr3_aa: ASSSPGGGNTIY

j_call: TRBJ1-6
v_call: TRBV7-6
cdr3_length: 17
cdr3_aa: ASSLGPGRVSSYNSPLH

j_call: TRBJ1-1
v_call: TRBV6-5
cdr3_length: 9
cdr3_aa: ASRMNTEAF

j_call: TRBJ2-7
v_call: TRBV10-1
cdr3_length: 15
cdr3_aa: ASSDPLGAGRGHEQY

j_call: TRBJ1-6
v_call: TRBV5-6
cdr3_length: 12
cdr3_aa: ASSLTLGNSPLH

j_call: TRBJ2-1
v_call: TRBV19
cdr3_length: 14
cdr3_aa: ASSILGLAGNNEQF

j_call: TRBJ1-1
v_call: TRBV2
cdr3_length: 11
cdr3_aa: ASKDRGYTEAF

j_call: TRBJ2-5
v_call: TRBV11-3
cdr3_length: 11
cdr3_aa: ASSSGLAETQY